This entry lists 28 T cell receptor beta chains sequenced from one sample in a study of response to subunit inactivated influenza vaccine. TCRdb reprocessed the RT-PCR reads with MiXCR, giving one entry per CDR3 protein. The profile shows hundreds of thousands of distinct CDR3 sequences, 11% to 15% of them singletons. Sequenced material: PBMCs from blood, taken approximately 15 days before vaccination. The source is a man in his fifties who received an inactivated influenza vaccine.

This clonotype has ten or more counts. The rearrangement links TRBV12-5 to TRBJ1-1, with D possibly matching TRBD1 (5 bases). The germline V gene has CDR1 LGHNT and CDR2 FRNRAP. This CDR3 is 16 amino acids long. V dropped 2 bases and J dropped 1 base, with 14 bases sitting between them. CDR3 protein: CASGLTGGKANTEAFF. The CDR3 nucleotides are TGTGCTAGTGGTTTGACGGGGGGGAAAGCGAACACTGAAGCTTTCTTT.

This clonotype showed up just a few times. The chain recombines TRBV5-1 with TRBJ2-1, with D possibly matching TRBD2 (5 bases). The CDR3 is made up of 15 amino acids. The germline CDR1 and CDR2 sequences are SGHRS and YFSETQ. The V end lost 4 bases, the J end lost 0 bases, and 11 bases lay between the germline ends. The CDR3 coding sequence is TGCGCCAGCAGCGTGACTACGATCTCCTACAATGAGCAGTTCTTC. Its translation: CASSVTTISYNEQFF.

The chain has TRBV24-1 and TRBJ2-5; 10 positions agree with TRBD1. From germline, CDR1 is KGHDR and CDR2 SFDVKD. The CDR3 contains 13 residues. V lost 9 bases, J lost 5 bases, and 5 bases stayed unmatched. DNA of the CDR3: TGTGCCACCCAGGACAGGGGGATCGAGACCCAGTACTTC. It encodes CATQDRGIETQYF.

The chain combines TRBV11-2 with TRBJ1-5, with TRBD1 as a possible D gene (6 bases). Trimming cost V 0 bases and J 7 bases, with 10 bases left between them. Per the germline V gene, CDR1 is SGHAT and CDR2 is FQNNGV. This CDR3 spans 14 amino acids. In DNA form, the CDR3 reads TGTGCCAGCAGCTTAGAAGGGGGATTGCAGCCCCAGCATTTT. Amino acids: CASSLEGGLQPQHF.

The genes are TRBV12-3 or TRBV12-4 and TRBJ2-6; TRBD1 matches 9 bases. The CDR3 has 16 amino acids. V was clipped by 6 bases and J by 2 bases; unmatched bases: 5. The CDR3 reads CASSVWTGAGANVLTF. The CDR3 bases are TGTGCCAGCAGCGTATGGACAGGGGCTGGGGCCAACGTCCTGACTTTC.

This rearrangement joins TRBV6-1 to TRBJ2-2, with 10 bases lining up with TRBD2. CDR3 size: 16 residues. J gave up 6 bases and V 4 bases, and 8 bases lay outside the gene matches. Germline V CDR1 and CDR2: MNHNS, SASEGT. In nucleotides, the CDR3 is TGTGCCAGCAGTGTCCGAGCGGGGGGGCGGGCCGGGGAGCTGTTTTTT. Protein product: CASSVRAGGRAGELFF.

CDR3 amino acids: CASSQVGLGELFF. CDR3 in DNA: TGTGCCAGCAGCCAAGTAGGGTTGGGGGAGCTGTTTTTT. The V and J genes are TRBV28 and TRBJ2-2; D is unclear. This CDR3 is 13 amino acids long. Germline CDR1 and CDR2: MDHEN and SYDVKM. Between the trimmed V and J ends, which lost 6 bases and 8 bases, there was a span of 13 bases.

This clonotype was found a few times. The V call is TRBV4-3, the J call TRBJ2-2; D is perhaps TRBD1 (5 bases). The CDR3 totals 15 residues. V lost 0 bases and J 6 bases, leaving 11 bases between the germline ends. Germline CDR1 is LGHNA and CDR2 is YSLEER. The DNA of the CDR3 is TGCGCCAGCAGCCAAGAATCTAGGGGATCCGGGGAGCTGTTTTTT. It specifies CASSQESRGSGELFF.

This clonotype was seen a handful of times. CDR3 sequence reads: CASSGEGLADTDTQYF. The CDR3, as DNA: TGTGCCAGCAGCGGAGAGGGACTAGCGGATACAGATACGCAGTATTTT. V is TRBV3-1 and J is TRBJ2-3, with 11 positions matching TRBD2. J lost 3 bases, V lost 5 bases, and 7 bases had no gene match. Germline V gene lookup returns CDR1 LGHDT and CDR2 YNNKEL (reference sequence). This CDR3 has 16 residues.

This clonotype was seen only a few times. The V call is TRBV29-1, the J call TRBJ2-3, with a tentative D call TRBD2 (6 bases). Germline loops: CDR1 SQVTM, CDR2 ANQGSEA. The germline V and J ends were trimmed by 1 base and 0 bases, with 8 bases remaining between them. The CDR3 has 14 amino acids. This CDR3 reads CSVEVSGSTDTQYF. CDR3 bases: TGCAGCGTTGAAGTTAGCGGCAGCACAGATACGCAGTATTTT.

V gene TRBV19 combines with J gene TRBJ2-1; perhaps D is TRBD1 or TRBD2 (5 bases each). In germline, CDR1 is LNHDA, CDR2 SQIVND (reference sequence). CDR3 size: 13 residues. V lost 4 bases to trimming and J lost 9 bases, with 13 bases between them. DNA for the CDR3: TGTGCCAGTAGTAACCGCCGTGGGGGTGAGCAGTTCTTC. Protein product: CASSNRRGGEQFF.

The chain joins TRBV6-5 to TRBJ2-7; possible D gene TRBD1, 6 bases. Deletions cut 6 bases from V and 7 bases from J, with 13 bases between. The germline V gene encodes CDR1 MNHEY and CDR2 SVGAGI. CDR3 length: 12 residues. The CDR3 DNA is TGTGCCAGCAGCACAGGGTTAGGGGAGCAGTACTTC. It codes for CASSTGLGEQYF.

As DNA, the CDR3 is TGCAGTGCTAGAGATACGGGGGACCCGGGTCGCGAGCAGTACTTC. Translation: CSARDTGDPGREQYF. The gene calls are TRBV20-1 and TRBJ2-7; maybe TRBD2 (6 bases). Germline loops: CDR1 DFQATT, CDR2 SNEGSKA (reference sequence). The CDR3 contains 15 residues. Trimming shortened V by 0 bases and J by 6 bases, and 18 bases separated the two germline ends.

The J gene is TRBJ1-1, the V gene TRBV4-2; D is unresolved. The CDR3 has 15 amino acids. Trimming left V 0 bases short and J 0 bases short, with 8 bases between. Germline CDR1 is LGHNA and CDR2 is YNFKEQ. CDR3 in DNA: TGTGCCAGCAGCCAAGATTGGTTAATGAACACTGAAGCTTTCTTT. This sequence encodes CASSQDWLMNTEAFF.

The CDR3 DNA is TGTGCCAGCAGCTTAGTGGAGGGTCGGCCGTTAAGAAATAGCACAGATACGCAGTATTTT. It specifies CASSLVEGRPLRNSTDTQYF. This rearrangement joins TRBV11-2 to TRBJ2-3, with D possibly matching TRBD2 (6 bases). This CDR3 comprises 20 residues. Trimming took off 1 base at V and 0 bases at J, with 23 bases between the two ends. Per the germline V gene, CDR1 is SGHAT and CDR2 is FQNNGV.

This rearrangement joins TRBV4-3 to TRBJ1-4; D gene uncertain. The V end lost 2 bases, the J end lost 5 bases, and 18 bases lay between the germline ends. Per the germline V gene, CDR1 is LGHNA and CDR2 is YSLEER. The CDR3 spans 17 residues. CDR3 region: CASSQLHMGSSNEKLFF. In DNA, the CDR3 is TGCGCCAGCAGCCAACTACACATGGGGTCCTCAAATGAAAAACTGTTTTTT.

This clonotype has only a few counts. This CDR3 reads CSARVFPARASLSTDTQYF. CDR3 coding DNA: TGCAGTGCTAGAGTCTTCCCGGCGCGAGCATCCCTTAGCACAGATACGCAGTATTTT. The chain employs TRBV20-1 and TRBJ2-3; no clear D gene. V lost 1 base and J 0 bases, leaving 23 bases between the germline ends. The CDR3 has 19 amino acids. Germline lookup yields CDR1 DFQATT and CDR2 SNEGSKA (reference sequence).

The J gene is TRBJ2-5, the V gene TRBV14, with 9 bases identical to TRBD2. This CDR3 region has 18 residues. Germline V CDR1 and CDR2: SGHDN, FVKESK. V was clipped by 0 bases and J by 1 base; unmatched bases: 9. The CDR3: CASSQDYSTSGLQETQYF. As DNA, the CDR3 is TGTGCCAGCAGCCAAGATTACTCGACTAGCGGACTCCAAGAGACCCAGTACTTC.

This clonotype was seen a handful of times. The V call is TRBV29-1, the J call TRBJ2-5, with D perhaps TRBD1 or TRBD2 (5 bases each). Trimming pared 4 bases from V and 1 base from J, leaving 13 bases between. The CDR3 runs 14 residues. CDR1 is SQVTM, CDR2 ANQGSEA, per germline. The CDR3 sequence: CSVGVAGSQETQYF. The CDR3, as DNA: TGCAGCGTTGGGGTTGCAGGGAGCCAAGAGACCCAGTACTTC.

The chain has TRBV2 and TRBJ1-5; 7 bases line up with TRBD1. Germline V gives CDR1 SNHLY, CDR2 FYNNEI. The CDR3 spans 18 residues. V was pared by 9 bases and J by 0 bases, with 17 bases of the junction left unmatched. CDR3 protein: CASEAGVGGGDSNQPQHF. The CDR3 DNA reads TGTGCCAGTGAGGCGGGAGTAGGGGGCGGCGATAGCAATCAGCCCCAGCATTTT.

This clonotype was picked up many times. This chain joins TRBV5-1 and TRBJ2-4, with D possibly TRBD1 on 5 matching bases. CDR1 SGHRS and CDR2 YFSETQ come from the germline V gene. The CDR3 covers 15 residues. V was clipped by 5 bases and J by 1 base, with 13 bases between them. As DNA, the CDR3 is TGCGCCAGCAGTCCAGGGTACGGGGCCAAAAACATTCAGTACTTC. Its translation: CASSPGYGAKNIQYF.

This clonotype turned up a few times. The rearrangement uses TRBV9 and TRBJ2-3; perhaps TRBD1 as D (5 bases). The germline V gene encodes CDR1 SGDLS and CDR2 YYNGEE. The CDR3 runs 13 residues. Between the trimmed V and J ends, which lost 4 bases and 2 bases, there was a span of 8 bases. CDR3 bases: TGTGCCAGCAGCCCAGGGTTCACAGATACGCAGTATTTT. This translates into CASSPGFTDTQYF.

This clonotype was seen ten or more times. The chain recombines TRBV7-9 with TRBJ2-2; D not certain. V was trimmed by 4 bases and J by 6 bases, leaving 6 bases between them. The CDR3 contains 12 residues. Germline V gene lookup returns CDR1 SEHNR and CDR2 FQNEAQ (reference sequence). CDR3 DNA: TGTGCCAGCAGCTCAATATCCGGGGAGCTGTTTTTT. Protein sequence: CASSSISGELFF.

This chain uses TRBV29-1 with TRBJ1-1; 10 bases match TRBD1. CDR3 length: 13 amino acids. The trim removed 6 bases at V and 3 bases at J, leaving 4 bases unmatched. From germline, CDR1 is SQVTM and CDR2 ANQGSEA. CDR3 DNA sequence: TGCAGCGTGGGGGACAGGGGCCACACTGAAGCTTTCTTT. Protein sequence: CSVGDRGHTEAFF.

This clonotype appeared a few times. The V call is TRBV5-1, the J call TRBJ2-1, with TRBD1 matching 9 bases. The germline V gene has CDR1 SGHRS and CDR2 YFSETQ. The V gene end was trimmed by 3 bases and the J gene end by 6 bases; junction bases not matched to a gene: 4. The CDR3 extends over 14 amino acids. The CDR3 loop is CASSSPTGGNEQFF. CDR3 DNA: TGCGCCAGCAGCTCCCCGACAGGGGGCAATGAGCAGTTCTTC.

The chain combines TRBV6-2 or TRBV6-3 with TRBJ2-1; 12 bases match TRBD2. The junction had 5 bases not matched to a gene; V was cut back by 6 bases and J by 2 bases. The germline CDR1 and CDR2 sequences are MNHEY and SVGEGT. This CDR3 has 16 residues. Here the CDR3 reads CASRKLAGGTYNEQFF. The DNA of the CDR3 is TGTGCCAGCAGAAAACTAGCGGGAGGCACCTACAATGAGCAGTTCTTC.

This clonotype appeared many times. The chain links TRBV6-2 or TRBV6-3 to TRBJ2-1, with TRBD1 matching over 11 bases. V lost 5 bases and J lost 8; bases outside the gene matches: 8. Germline assignment: CDR1 MNHEY and CDR2 SVGEGT. CDR3 length: 15 amino acids. CDR3 DNA: TGTGCCAGCAGTGACCAAGGGGGACAGGGGGATGAGCAGTTCTTC. Amino acids: CASSDQGGQGDEQFF.

The rearrangement links TRBV3-1 to TRBJ2-5, with D maybe TRBD1 (5 bases). V was trimmed by 1 base and J by 2 bases, leaving 17 bases between them. Per the germline V gene, CDR1 is LGHDT and CDR2 is YNNKEL (reference sequence). The CDR3 is 17 residues long. In nucleotides, the CDR3 is TGTGCCAGCAGCCAAGTCCGGACACCTCGATCTCAAGAGACCCAGTACTTC. It specifies CASSQVRTPRSQETQYF.